This T cell receptor beta chain is from a study of CD8 T cells in ankylosing spondylitis. TCRdb passed the 5' RACE reads through MiXCR, listing each CDR3 protein once. Of roughly 240,000 distinct CDR3 sequences listed, roughly 32% are singletons. The CDR3 runs 15 residues. V lost 3 bases to trimming and J lost 0 bases; unmatched junction nucleotides: 4. In germline, CDR1 is SGHNT, CDR2 YYREEE (reference sequence). This clonotype was detected only a few times. The chain employs TRBV5-4 and TRBJ2-7; 9 bases are a match to TRBD1. The sequenced sample was blood, either unsorted or a sorted T cell fraction (not recorded which). The TCR was taken from a male donor with ankylosing spondylitis or in good health (not recorded which). In DNA, the CDR3 is TGTGCCAGCAGCTCCCGGACAGGGGACTCCTACGAGCAGTACTTC. This codes for CASSSRTGDSYEQYF.